These T cell receptor beta chains were read from a single sample in a study of identical twins. TCRdb fed the 5' RACE reads into MiXCR, producing one record per CDR3 protein. This sample has about 660,000 distinct CDR3 sequences; around 8.6% occur once, and the top ten carry 0.75% to 1%. This same sample was also part of a study on yellow fever vaccine responses in identical twins.

Input material: PBMCs. The receptors shown here come from a woman younger than 35 in good health. The CDR3 runs from the conserved cysteine through the conserved F or W.

v_gene,j_gene,CDR3aa
TRBV6-2/TRBV6-3,TRBJ2-7,CASSYSASGSYEQYF
TRBV7-9,TRBJ1-2,CASSPGTGSYGYTF
TRBV5-1,TRBJ2-7,CASTPLPGYDEQYF
TRBV19,TRBJ2-2,CASSVTGSTGELFF
TRBV12-3/TRBV12-4,TRBJ2-2,CASSFPMTGTGELFF
TRBV29-1,TRBJ2-1,CSDAPEDREQFF
TRBV20-1,TRBJ2-3,CSAWQGTSGGDTQYF
TRBV28,TRBJ2-1,CASSTDRGPNYNEQFF
TRBV5-1,TRBJ2-3,CASSLERGGPNTDTQYF
TRBV12-3/TRBV12-4,TRBJ1-1,CASTLRGGLRVTEAFF
TRBV15,TRBJ1-2,CATSRGAGEDYTF
TRBV6-2/TRBV6-3,TRBJ2-7,CASGGGRYEQYF
TRBV12-3/TRBV12-4,TRBJ2-1,CASSRTGTEQFF
TRBV6-5,TRBJ2-5,CASSYGRIQETQYF